One and the same sample provided the 23 T cell receptor beta chains below, sequenced in a study of T cell repertoires in cytomegalovirus infection. TCRdb processed the reads anew with MiXCR; each CDR3 protein has one entry. In the table there are approximately 910,000 distinct CDR3 sequences, roughly 30% of which are singletons. These receptors' targets are unknown. The material sequenced was cultured CD8+ T cells from PBMCs, taken from culture after CMV antigen stimulation. Receptor source: a human donor in good health (CMV status not recorded). Some clones in this sample may be carry-over from other donors' samples.

A note on this clonotype: An end of the junction differs from the germline gene, which may be a read error. The chain combines TRBV6-2 or TRBV6-3 with TRBJ2-2; tentatively, D is TRBD2 (5 bases). Per germline, CDR1 MNHEY and CDR2 SVGEGT. The length of the CDR3 is 14 residues. CDR3 sequence reads: CASSYVEFAGEPFF. CDR3 DNA sequence: TGTGCCAGCAGTTACGTTGAGTTTGCCGGGGAGCCGTTTTTT.

V is TRBV19 and J is TRBJ2-7; 8 bases fit TRBD2. In germline, CDR1 is LNHDA, CDR2 SQIVND (reference sequence). Unmatched junction bases numbered 7, after V lost 2 bases and J lost 4 bases. The CDR3 is 15 amino acids. CDR3 amino acids: CASSISSGGGYEQYF. The CDR3 DNA is TGTGCCAGTAGTATATCCAGCGGGGGAGGGTACGAGCAGTACTTC.

V gene TRBV6-5 combines with J gene TRBJ2-7; possible D gene TRBD2, 6 bases. The germline CDR1 and CDR2 sequences are MNHEY and SVGAGI. Trimming pared 5 bases from V and 5 bases from J, leaving 25 bases between. The CDR3 covers 17 residues. CDR3 sequence reads: CASSHNRTGEFRNEQYV. In DNA, the CDR3 is TGTGCCAGCAGTCACAACCGGACGGGGGAATTTCGGAACGAGCAGTACGTC.

The chain combines TRBV7-6 with TRBJ2-2; a weak D match, TRBD1 (6 bases). Looked up from germline, CDR1 is SGHVS and CDR2 is FNYEAQ. The CDR3 is 15 amino acids. Trimming left V 5 bases short and J 1 base short, with 11 bases between. The CDR3 region is CASSPQGRNTGELFF. DNA for the CDR3: TGTGCCAGCAGCCCCCAGGGGCGGAACACCGGGGAGCTGTTTTTT.

This clonotype was seen a handful of times. This sequence joins TRBV6-5 and TRBJ2-1, with TRBD1 identical over 7 bases. The CDR3 contains 13 residues. Germline CDR1 reads MNHEY; CDR2 reads SVGAGI. J lost 5 bases, V lost 6 bases, and 4 bases had no gene match. The CDR3 is CASRTGWDNEQFF. CDR3 in DNA: TGTGCCAGCAGGACAGGGTGGGACAATGAGCAGTTCTTC.

Note on this clonotype: This may be a read error, as it is one base from a much larger clone. V usage is TRBV11-3 and J usage is TRBJ2-1; D remains unclear. The V gene's germline CDR1 is SGHNT and CDR2 YENEEA. The CDR3 covers 16 residues. The CDR3, as DNA: TGTGTCAGCAGCTCTTCTACAATACCTGGGGACAATGAGCAGTTCTTC. Translation: CVSSSSTIPGDNEQFF.

This clonotype occurred once. The chain carries TRBV7-6 and TRBJ2-2; 9 nucleotides match TRBD2. In germline, CDR1 is SGHVS, CDR2 FNYEAQ. J lost 2 bases, V lost 10 bases, and 11 bases had no gene match. The CDR3 contains 16 residues. This chain's CDR3 is CANSPFSGGNTGELFF. For the CDR3, the DNA is TGTGCCAACAGTCCCTTTAGCGGGGGAAACACCGGGGAGCTGTTTTTT.

The rearrangement links TRBV5-6 to TRBJ2-7; 8 nucleotides align to TRBD1. The CDR3 spans 15 residues. Trimming took 4 bases from V and 5 from J; bases not matched to a gene: 11. CDR1 and CDR2 (germline): SGHDT, YYEEEE. The CDR3 loop reads CASSALGTGENEQYF. As DNA, the CDR3 is TGTGCCAGCAGCGCCCTTGGGACAGGAGAGAACGAGCAGTACTTC. The whole variable domain, filled in from reference TRBV5-6 and TRBJ2-7, reads DAGVTQSPTHLIKTRGQQVTLRCSPKSGHDTVSWYQQALGQGPQFIFQYYEEEERQRGNFPDRFSGHQFPNYSSELNVNALLLGDSALYLCASSALGTGENEQYFGPGTRLTVT.

J is TRBJ2-1 and V is TRBV7-9; D possibly corresponds to TRBD1 (6 bases). The CDR3 loop spans 16 amino acids. V dropped 5 bases and J dropped 0 bases, with 14 bases sitting between them. Germline V gives CDR1 SEHNR, CDR2 FQNEAQ (reference sequence). This CDR3 is CASSPSQGSSYNEQFF. The CDR3 coding sequence is TGTGCCAGCAGCCCGAGCCAGGGGAGCTCCTACAATGAGCAGTTCTTC.

V usage is TRBV12-3 or TRBV12-4 and J usage is TRBJ2-1; 7 positions match TRBD2. CDR3 size: 12 residues. V shed 5 bases and J 9 bases; nucleotides not matched to a gene: 4. CDR3 region: CASSRLAFEQFF. CDR3 DNA: TGTGCCAGCAGTAGACTAGCATTTGAGCAGTTCTTC.

The gene calls are TRBV7-9 and TRBJ2-1; 7 bases agree with TRBD2. CDR3 size: 17 residues. CDR1 and CDR2 (germline): SEHNR, FQNEAQ (reference sequence). The V gene end was trimmed by 5 bases and the J gene end by 2 bases; junction bases not matched to a gene: 12. CDR3 in amino acids: CASSPPRAGQTYNEQFF. CDR3 DNA sequence: TGTGCCAGCAGCCCACCGCGAGCGGGGCAAACCTACAATGAGCAGTTCTTC.

This clonotype has just a few counts. The genes are TRBV4-1 and TRBJ1-4, with 8 bases identical to TRBD1. Germline CDR1 is MGHRA and CDR2 is YSYEKL. The CDR3 runs 16 residues. Trimming removed 6 bases from V and 6 bases from J; junction bases left unmatched: 12. Written as DNA, the CDR3 is TGCGCCAGCAGAGACAGGGGAGGACAGGCCGATGAAAAACTGTTTTTT. Translation: CASRDRGGQADEKLFF.

This clonotype was found a few times. The chain links TRBV6-1 to TRBJ1-1; D is ambiguous. This CDR3 has 13 residues. Germline V gene data show CDR1 as MNHNS and CDR2 as SASEGT. V was cut by 7 bases and J by 0 bases, with 9 bases left in between. CDR3 sequence reads: CASIVGLNTEAFF. The CDR3, as DNA: TGTGCCAGCATTGTCGGTTTGAACACTGAAGCTTTCTTT.

This clonotype showed up just a few times. Germline and junction disagree at one end, which may indicate a read error. This rearrangement joins TRBV29-1 to TRBJ2-2, with 9 positions matching TRBD1. The V gene's germline CDR1 is SQVTM and CDR2 ANQGSEA. The CDR3 is 15 amino acids. In DNA, the CDR3 is TGCAGCGTTATAGGGACAGGGAAGAACACTGGGGAGCTGTTTTTT. This encodes CSVIGTGKNTGELFF.

The V gene is TRBV12-3 or TRBV12-4, the J gene TRBJ1-1; D might be TRBD1 (5 bases). CDR3 length: 12 amino acids. Trimming pared 4 bases from V and 11 bases from J, leaving 14 bases between. The CDR3 nucleotides read TGTGCCAGCAGTTCCGGGGCCCCCCTGGCTTTCTTT. Protein: CASSSGAPLAFF.

This clonotype was seen ten or more times. The V call is TRBV6-5, the J call TRBJ1-6, with D perhaps matching TRBD1 (5 bases). Trimming shortened V by 0 bases and J by 0 bases, and 9 bases separated the two germline ends. Looked up from germline, CDR1 is MNHEY and CDR2 is SVGAGI. The CDR3 totals 17 residues. CDR3 in DNA: TGTGCCAGCAGTTACTCACAGGCCAGCTCCTATAATTCACCCCTCCACTTT. It codes for CASSYSQASSYNSPLHF.

This chain connects TRBV19 to TRBJ1-1; D remains unclear. Trimming removed 2 bases at V and 4 bases at J, with 8 bases between. The CDR3 runs 13 residues. Germline lookup yields CDR1 LNHDA and CDR2 SQIVND (reference sequence). This CDR3 reads CASSIFDGTEAFF. CDR3 in DNA: TGTGCCAGTAGTATATTTGATGGCACTGAAGCTTTCTTT.

The chain recombines TRBV6-8 with TRBJ1-2; the D is unclear. CDR3 size: 14 residues. Germline V gene lookup returns CDR1 MNHGY and CDR2 SAAAGT. Trimming removed 0 bases at V and 1 base at J, with 6 bases between. CDR3 nucleotides: TGTGCCAGCAGTTACTCGACCAGTAACTATGGCTACACCTTC. Protein sequence: CASSYSTSNYGYTF.

The J gene is TRBJ1-2, the V gene TRBV7-9; D remains unclear. Between the trimmed V and J ends, which lost 2 bases and 5 bases, there was a span of 9 bases. This CDR3 has 13 amino acids. CDR1 SEHNR and CDR2 FQNEAQ come from the germline V gene (reference sequence). The CDR3 nucleotides are TGTGCCAGCAGCTTATATCGGGCGTATGGCTACACCTTC. This translates into CASSLYRAYGYTF.

CDR3 protein: CASTSDGNTIYF. The DNA for the CDR3 is TGTGCCAGCACTAGCGACGGAAACACCATATATTTT. The chain couples TRBV2 to TRBJ1-3; D unresolved. V dropped 7 bases and J dropped 4 bases, with 8 bases sitting between them. The germline CDR1 and CDR2 sequences are SNHLY and FYNNEI. The CDR3 runs to 12 residues.

CDR3 in DNA: TGTGCTAGTGGTTTTGGGACAGGGAACCACAATGAGCAGTTCTTC. Translating gives CASGFGTGNHNEQFF. The V gene is TRBV12-5, the J gene TRBJ2-1, with 9 bases aligning to TRBD1. The germline V gene has CDR1 LGHNT and CDR2 FRNRAP. CDR3 length: 15 amino acids. V shed 3 bases and J 5 bases; nucleotides not matched to a gene: 5.

The CDR3: CASSVAAGPSTDTQYF. The CDR3 nucleotides are TGTGCCAGCAGCGTAGCGGCGGGACCTAGCACAGATACGCAGTATTTT. The rearrangement links TRBV9 to TRBJ2-3; D is possibly TRBD2 (6 bases). Between the trimmed V and J ends, which lost 0 bases and 0 bases, there was a span of 11 bases. Germline CDR1 and CDR2: SGDLS and YYNGEE. The CDR3 extends over 16 amino acids.

The chain recombines TRBV5-1 with TRBJ2-7; 8 nucleotides align to TRBD1. The CDR3 spans 14 residues. The germline CDR1 and CDR2 sequences are SGHRS and YFSETQ. The ends lost 3 bases at V and 1 base at J; junction bases unmatched: 3. The DNA for the CDR3 is TGCGCCAGCAGCTGGACAGGGAAATCCTACGAGCAGTACTTC. It codes for CASSWTGKSYEQYF.